The T cell receptor (beta chain) under discussion was sequenced for a study of T cells in Graves' hyperthyroidism and ophthalmopathy. Study-wide results and caveats: Separation of ophthalmopathy from stable hyperthyroidism was achieved by a 13 V-J model.

V shed 0 bases and J shed 8 bases, with 15 bases lying between them. The length of the CDR3 is 15 residues. Per the germline V gene, CDR1 is SGHDT and CDR2 is YYEEEE. This clonotype was detected a few times. Its antigen remains unknown. Amplification of TCR beta CDR3 regions was performed using RNA transcripts as template. A first-round RT-PCR of the TCR CDR3 used the HTBI primer set. Each CDR3 protein is one row after TCRdb ran MiXCR on the multiplex PCR reads. The sample has about 350,000 distinct CDR3 sequences, approximately 18% seen once. The source of this sequence is a woman aged 30 to 39 with Graves' hyperthyroidism that later progressed to Graves' ophthalmopathy. The V call is TRBV5-6, the J call TRBJ2-1; possibly TRBD2 for D (7 bases). Source material: blood. The CDR3 loop reads CASSLGPGGQYEQFF. The CDR3 nucleotides read TGTGCCAGCAGCTTGGGTCCCGGGGGGCAGTATGAGCAGTTCTTC.